Following are 26 T cell receptor beta chains from one sample sequenced in a study of blood T cell repertoires in COVID-19. The assay was immunoSEQ multiplex PCR, and TCRdb's table has in-frame clones only and misses some. The data contain about 170,000 clones, roughly 88% of them singletons. The sequenced sample was peripheral blood. The receptors were sampled from a man aged 60 to 75 who had recovered from COVID-19.

J is TRBJ1-5 and V is TRBV5-5, with D unclear. With 0 bases removed from V and 4 bases from J, the gap between germline ends came to 11 bases. The CDR3 is made up of 15 amino acids. Germline lookup yields CDR1 SGHKS and CDR2 YYEKEE (reference sequence). In DNA form, the CDR3 reads TGTGCCAGCAGCTTGGGCGGCTCATGGAATCAGCCCCAGCATTTT. Protein product: CASSLGGSWNQPQHF.

The CDR3 DNA follows: TGTGCCAGCAGTCCCCAGGGAGGGTACGGCTACACCTTC. Amino acid sequence: CASSPQGGYGYTF. J is TRBJ1-2 and V is TRBV12-3 or TRBV12-4, with D perhaps TRBD1 (5 bases). V shed 5 bases and J shed 8 bases, with 15 bases lying between them. This CDR3 has 13 amino acids.

This chain uses TRBV28 with TRBJ2-2, with no clear D. The CDR3 consists of 14 residues. Germline V gives CDR1 MDHEN, CDR2 SYDVKM. V gave up 1 base and J gave up 1 base, with 4 bases separating them. CDR3 bases: TGTGCCAGCAGTTTATCCGGGAACACCGGGGAGCTGTTTTTT. Translation gives CASSLSGNTGELFF.

This clone turned up a few times. The CDR3 sequence: CASSREVGGAGDTQYF. The CDR3 nucleotides are TGTGCCAGCAGTAGGGAAGTTGGGGGGGCAGGAGATACGCAGTATTTT. V gene TRBV27 combines with J gene TRBJ2-3; D might be TRBD2 (7 bases). The CDR3 contains 16 residues. V was clipped by 5 bases and J by 5 bases, with 20 bases between them. CDR1 and CDR2 (germline): MNHEY, SMNVEV (reference sequence).

This chain joins TRBV19 and TRBJ2-7, with 10 bases identical to TRBD1. Germline values: CDR1 LNHDA, CDR2 SQIVND (reference sequence). The CDR3 extends over 14 amino acids. After removal of 1 base from V and 6 bases from J, the junction contained 3 bases not matched to a gene. CDR3 coding DNA: TGTGCCAGTAGTATAGGACAGGGGGCGAGCGAGCAGTACTTC. This encodes CASSIGQGASEQYF.

This clone is a singleton in its sample. The CDR3 DNA is TGTGCCAGCAGCCCAGACCGGACAGGCGGAAATGAAAAACTGTTTTTT. Amino acids: CASSPDRTGGNEKLFF. V gene TRBV5-4 combines with J gene TRBJ1-4; 7 positions match TRBD1. The CDR3 loop spans 16 amino acids. The V gene's germline CDR1 is SGHNT and CDR2 YYREEE (reference sequence). V shed 4 bases, J shed 5 bases, and the junction held 11 bases outside the gene matches.

CDR3 DNA sequence: TGTGCCATCAGTGAGGCCGGGACTTGGGTTGATGAGCAGTTCTTC. Translation gives CAISEAGTWVDEQFF. The chain uses TRBV10-3 and TRBJ2-1, with D perhaps TRBD2 (6 bases). CDR1 is ENHRY and CDR2 is SYGVKD in the germline V gene. This CDR3 is built from 15 residues. Trimming removed 2 bases from V and 8 bases from J, with 16 bases in between.

The chain uses TRBV4-2 and TRBJ2-7, with D possibly matching TRBD2 (5 bases). Germline V gives CDR1 LGHNA, CDR2 YNFKEQ. This CDR3 is 12 amino acids long. Trimming took off 0 bases at V and 11 bases at J, with 11 bases between the two ends. CDR3 nucleotides: TGTGCCAGCAGCCAAGACTTGCGGGCAAAGTACTTC. It translates to CASSQDLRAKYF.

The chain uses TRBV7-9 and TRBJ1-3, with D perhaps matching TRBD1 (6 bases). Per germline, CDR1 SEHNR and CDR2 FQNEAQ (reference sequence). V lost 5 bases to trimming and J lost 3 bases, with 14 bases between them. The CDR3 has 15 amino acids. CDR3 protein: CASSRTVVGGNTIYF. In DNA form, the CDR3 reads TGTGCCAGCAGCCGGACAGTCGTGGGTGGAAACACCATATATTTT.

The chain uses TRBV7-6 and TRBJ2-1, with D possibly being TRBD2 (6 bases). This CDR3 comprises 15 residues. V lost 6 bases, J lost 6 bases, and 18 bases lay in between. Germline CDR1 is SGHVS and CDR2 is FNYEAQ. The CDR3 sequence is CASRRNQGLLNEQFF. In nucleotides, the CDR3 is TGTGCCAGCAGACGTAATCAGGGACTTCTCAATGAGCAGTTCTTC.

The chain combines TRBV19 with TRBJ1-6; 8 bases are a match to TRBD1. Germline V CDR1 and CDR2: LNHDA, SQIVND (reference sequence). Trimming cost V 0 bases and J 9 bases; bases outside gene matches: 4. The CDR3 has 15 residues. The CDR3 sequence is CASSIDGTGFSPLHF. The CDR3 coding sequence is TGTGCCAGTAGTATAGATGGGACAGGTTTTTCACCCCTCCACTTT.

This chain links TRBV7-9 with TRBJ2-7; 10 nucleotides line up with TRBD2. Germline V CDR1 and CDR2: SEHNR, FQNEAQ (reference sequence). The V and J ends lost 5 bases and 6 bases, in that order; junction bases with no gene match: 7. This CDR3 is built from 14 residues. CDR3 DNA: TGTGCCAGCAGCCCCAGCGGGGGGGTGAGCGAGCAGTACTTC. This gives the protein CASSPSGGVSEQYF.

This sequence joins TRBV2 and TRBJ2-5, with TRBD1 matching over 7 bases. The junction had 3 bases not matched to a gene; V was cut back by 5 bases and J by 3 bases. Germline CDR1 SNHLY, CDR2 FYNNEI. CDR3 length: 13 amino acids. The CDR3 region is CASSRDREETQYF. In nucleotides, the CDR3 is TGTGCCAGCAGTCGGGACAGAGAAGAGACCCAGTACTTC.

The chain is built from TRBV3-1 (or the pseudogene TRBV3-2) and TRBJ1-3; TRBD1 agrees at 8 bases. Germline CDR1 and CDR2: LGHDT and YNNKEL (reference sequence). The ends lost 1 base at V and 7 bases at J; junction bases unmatched: 6. The CDR3 contains 15 residues. In DNA form, the CDR3 reads TGTGCCAGCAGCCAAGTTCCAGGGGGCTTGAACACCATATATTTT. Its translation: CASSQVPGGLNTIYF.

The CDR3 is CASSHLTGPYNEQFF. DNA of the CDR3: TGCGCCAGCAGCCACCTGACAGGCCCCTACAATGAGCAGTTCTTC. The chain couples TRBV4-1 to TRBJ2-1, with D maybe TRBD1 (6 bases). Trimming took off 3 bases at V and 2 bases at J, with 11 bases between the two ends. The CDR3 contains 15 residues. Germline lookup yields CDR1 MGHRA and CDR2 YSYEKL.

The CDR3 DNA reads as TGTGCCAGCAGTCACTCTTTGTATTCCCGGGACAGGGTTAGGGGCTACACCTTC. It codes for CASSHSLYSRDRVRGYTF. The chain joins TRBV28 to TRBJ1-2, with TRBD1 identical over 9 bases. J was trimmed by 8 bases and V by 5 bases; bases with no gene match: 21. The CDR3 consists of 18 residues. The germline V gene encodes CDR1 MDHEN and CDR2 SYDVKM.

This chain connects TRBV19 to TRBJ1-1; D remains unclear. This CDR3 region has 11 residues. Germline V gene sequence: CDR1 LNHDA, CDR2 SQIVND (reference sequence). Trimming stripped 5 bases from V and 11 bases from J, with 12 bases between. The chain's CDR3 is CASSLREWAFF. The CDR3, as DNA: TGTGCCAGTAGTCTTCGGGAATGGGCTTTCTTT.

The chain recombines TRBV6-4 with TRBJ2-1, with 7 bases matching TRBD2. V trimming: 2 bases; J trimming: 6 bases; junction bases outside the gene matches: 1. CDR1 is MRHNA and CDR2 is SNTAGT in the germline V gene. CDR3 size: 13 residues. The CDR3 protein is CASSDRGVNEQFF. DNA of the CDR3: TGTGCCAGCAGTGACCGGGGGGTCAATGAGCAGTTCTTC.

The rearrangement links TRBV5-1 to TRBJ2-1; TRBD2 might be the D (6 bases). This CDR3 region has 12 residues. V gave up 2 bases and J gave up 10 bases, with 10 bases separating them. Germline CDR1 is SGHRS and CDR2 is YFSETQ. The CDR3: CASSFKEGEQFF. CDR3 DNA: TGCGCCAGCAGCTTCAAGGAGGGCGAGCAGTTCTTC.

This chain connects TRBV6-6 to TRBJ2-7; D call uncertain. The CDR3 runs 12 residues. CDR1 is MNHNY and CDR2 is SVGAGI in the germline V gene (reference sequence). The V end lost 3 bases, the J end lost 3 bases, and 6 bases lay between the germline ends. The CDR3 DNA is TGTGCCAGCAGTTATGAGAGCTACGAGCAGTACTTC. Its protein product is CASSYESYEQYF.

The V call is TRBV9, the J call TRBJ2-3; tentative D call: TRBD2 (6 bases). Trimming took off 4 bases at V and 2 bases at J, with 14 bases between the two ends. Germline values: CDR1 SGDLS, CDR2 YYNGEE. The CDR3 is 15 amino acids. CDR3 bases: TGTGCCAGCAGCCCGAACTGGGACTTCACAGATACGCAGTATTTT. The encoded protein is CASSPNWDFTDTQYF.

Concerning this clone itself: This specimen includes other DNA sequences encoding the same CDR3. The gene calls are TRBV24-1 and TRBJ2-7, with D hard to call. The CDR3 is 13 residues long. V shed 2 bases and J shed 1 base, with 5 bases lying between them. Germline CDR1 and CDR2: KGHDR and SFDVKD. The CDR3 bases are TGTGCCACCAGTGATTCCAGTTCCTACGAGCAGTACTTC. Its protein is CATSDSSSYEQYF.

This rearrangement joins TRBV12-5 to TRBJ1-1, with D perhaps matching TRBD1 (5 bases). The CDR3 is 13 amino acids. Deletions cut 2 bases from V and 6 bases from J, with 10 bases between. The germline CDR1 and CDR2 sequences are LGHNT and FRNRAP. The CDR3, as DNA: TGTGCTAGTGGTTTGAAGGGGTGGGCTGAAGCTTTCTTT. Residues: CASGLKGWAEAFF.

The chain uses TRBV18 and TRBJ1-5; D unresolved. V was shortened by 3 bases and J by 4 bases, with 7 bases between the two germline ends. Germline V gene data show CDR1 as KGHSH and CDR2 as LQKENI. There are 13 residues in the CDR3. The CDR3, as DNA: TGTGCCAGCTCACCCGAGGTGAATCAGCCCCAGCATTTT. Its protein is CASSPEVNQPQHF.

The V call is TRBV5-1, the J call TRBJ1-2; D gene ambiguous. Deletions cut 1 base from V and 8 bases from J, with 15 bases between. Germline assignment: CDR1 SGHRS and CDR2 YFSETQ. There are 14 residues in the CDR3. CDR3 coding DNA: TGCGCCAGCAGCTTGTATCCCGGGGAGGAGGGCTACACCTTC. Protein product: CASSLYPGEEGYTF.

The chain links TRBV3-1 (or the pseudogene TRBV3-2) to TRBJ1-1; TRBD1 might be the D (6 bases). From germline, CDR1 is LGHDT and CDR2 YNNKEL (reference sequence). Trimming cost V 6 bases and J 1 base, with 9 bases left between them. CDR3 length: 13 residues. This chain's CDR3 is CASRLTGNTEAFF. Here the CDR3 DNA reads TGTGCCAGCAGGTTGACAGGGAACACTGAAGCTTTCTTT.